These T cell receptor beta chains were read from a single sample in a study of T cell responses to AZD1222 COVID-19 vaccine. Profiling relied on immunoSEQ multiplex PCR, and the TCRdb table lists in-frame clones only, not all of them. The sample lists under 150,000 clones; about 93% were seen once. The sequenced sample was peripheral blood, obtained on day 0 of AZD1222 vaccination. These receptor sequences come from an adult in good health. The CDR3 runs from the conserved cysteine through the conserved F or W. Each record gives: V gene, J gene, clone size, CDR3 protein. Clone size is stated in some rows and not others, as once, few, many or a class when expanded.

>TRBV9|TRBJ1-1|.
CASRASGGAEAFF
>TRBV24-1|TRBJ2-3|.
CATSDSGTAAGTQYF
>TRBV4-1|TRBJ2-1|.
CASSQDPGRENNEQFF
>TRBV2|TRBJ1-1|.
CASSEASQPNTEAFF
>TRBV6-1|TRBJ1-4|.
CASSDLGSNEKLFF
>TRBV6-5|TRBJ1-2|.
CASRVDSGLTYGYTF
>TRBV3-1/TRBV3-2|TRBJ1-4|few
CASSEVVEGRKLFF
>TRBV3-1/TRBV3-2|TRBJ2-3|.
CASSQDLGRGTDTQYF
>TRBV12-3/TRBV12-4|TRBJ1-5|.
CASSPVGRPQHF
>TRBV7-3|TRBJ2-3|.
CASSLNLASDTQYF
>TRBV4-1|TRBJ1-3|.
CASSPLVGNAGNTIYF
>TRBV19|TRBJ1-2|.
CASSIEEGDYGYTF
>TRBV9|TRBJ2-5|.
CASSASGTSGSETQYF
>TRBV6-5|TRBJ2-7|.
CASSRTASSYEQYF
>TRBV6-5|TRBJ1-1|.
CASSYLNTEAFF
>TRBV18|TRBJ2-1|.
CASSTRQGALEQFF
>TRBV7-3|TRBJ2-7|.
CASSLSGLATYEQYF
>TRBV19|TRBJ2-3|.
CASSSRTDTQYF
>TRBV3-1/TRBV3-2|TRBJ2-6|.
CASSLGLLPGGGANVLTF
>TRBV12-2|TRBJ2-3|.
CASRLGGPSPDTQYF
>TRBV4-1|TRBJ1-1|.
CASSQAGYTEAFF
>TRBV19|TRBJ2-7|.
CASSIGRSGSYEQYF
>TRBV27|TRBJ1-5|.
CASSFGTGAGNQPQHF
>TRBV9|TRBJ2-7|.
CASSVAPGVGVNEQYF
>TRBV5-6|TRBJ1-2|.
CASSSYQGDGYTF
>TRBV28|TRBJ2-2|.
CASSRTTENTGELFF
>TRBV6-5|TRBJ2-3|.
CASRRTGTRADTQYF
>TRBV3-1/TRBV3-2|TRBJ2-7|.
CASSQGIGEQYF
>TRBV28|TRBJ2-7|.
CASTRAGYEQYF
>TRBV7-9|TRBJ1-4|.
CASSLYGGDEKLFF
>TRBV7-9|TRBJ2-7|.
CASSLMGTGAYEQYF
>TRBV2|TRBJ2-1|.
CAGGVLSGAYNEQFF
>TRBV18|TRBJ1-4|.
CASSSRIRGTNEKLFF
>TRBV12-5|TRBJ1-4|.
CASGLGATNEKLFF
>TRBV10-2|TRBJ1-5|.
CASSESTQGQPQHF
>TRBV7-8|TRBJ2-1|.
CASTRLAGQSYNEQFF
>TRBV10-3|TRBJ1-2|.
CAISESGDSNYGYTF
>TRBV7-8|TRBJ2-5|.
CASSLGTVSLETQYF
>TRBV7-8|TRBJ2-5|.
CASSSPVRGGRYQETQYF
>TRBV5-1|TRBJ1-5|.
CASSRGTGGEPQHF
>TRBV5-1|TRBJ2-7|.
CASSPGSPAGQQYEQYF
>TRBV2|TRBJ1-1|.
CASSDLLGARTEAFF
>TRBV15|TRBJ1-6|.
CATSGLQGNNSPLHF
>TRBV6-5|TRBJ1-6|few
CASTTGVLNNSPLHF
>TRBV27|TRBJ1-1|.
CASSFRDRVNTEAFF
>TRBV7-9|TRBJ1-2|.
CASSLPGGFGYTF
>TRBV7-9|TRBJ2-3|.
CASSAPLVADTQYF
>TRBV19|TRBJ1-5|few
CASRGEGQPQHF
>TRBV24-1|TRBJ2-3|.
CATSDLGRGSTDTQYF
>TRBV18|TRBJ1-1|.
CASSRASNTEAFF
>TRBV19|TRBJ2-1|.
CASSISLAGGGSYNEQFF